This TCR beta chain comes out of a study of post-analysis software for immune sequencing data. Study context: The patients showed relapsing-remitting, secondary progressive and progressive-relapsing multiple sclerosis courses. Study observations and caveats: Samples sharing a preparation batch grouped tightly together when assessed by F measure. Among about 5 TRBV segments more frequent in patients than controls were TRBV5-6, TRBV5-1 and TRBV20-1.

CDR3 size: 12 residues. With 7 bases removed from V and 5 bases from J, the gap between germline ends came to 11 bases. The V gene's germline CDR1 is MGHDK and CDR2 SYGVNS. Unique molecular identifiers featured in each of the TCR beta cDNA libraries. Each sample of roughly 0.9 to 11 million input T cells yielded 500,000 or so cDNA molecules, so each molecule approximated one T cell. TCRdb processed the PCR reads anew with MiXCR; each CDR3 protein has one entry. The sample lists hundreds of thousands of distinct CDR3 sequences; approximately 53% were seen once. Only a few counts were recorded for this clonotype. Its matching antigen is unknown.

The sequenced sample consisted of blood. This chain uses TRBV25-1 with TRBJ2-5, with D perhaps given as TRBD1 or TRBD2 (5 bases each). The TCR originated in a girl between 5 and 17 years old with multiple sclerosis. Written as DNA, the CDR3 is TGTGCCAGCATGTGGGACCCGGAGACCCAGTACTTC. It codes for CASMWDPETQYF.